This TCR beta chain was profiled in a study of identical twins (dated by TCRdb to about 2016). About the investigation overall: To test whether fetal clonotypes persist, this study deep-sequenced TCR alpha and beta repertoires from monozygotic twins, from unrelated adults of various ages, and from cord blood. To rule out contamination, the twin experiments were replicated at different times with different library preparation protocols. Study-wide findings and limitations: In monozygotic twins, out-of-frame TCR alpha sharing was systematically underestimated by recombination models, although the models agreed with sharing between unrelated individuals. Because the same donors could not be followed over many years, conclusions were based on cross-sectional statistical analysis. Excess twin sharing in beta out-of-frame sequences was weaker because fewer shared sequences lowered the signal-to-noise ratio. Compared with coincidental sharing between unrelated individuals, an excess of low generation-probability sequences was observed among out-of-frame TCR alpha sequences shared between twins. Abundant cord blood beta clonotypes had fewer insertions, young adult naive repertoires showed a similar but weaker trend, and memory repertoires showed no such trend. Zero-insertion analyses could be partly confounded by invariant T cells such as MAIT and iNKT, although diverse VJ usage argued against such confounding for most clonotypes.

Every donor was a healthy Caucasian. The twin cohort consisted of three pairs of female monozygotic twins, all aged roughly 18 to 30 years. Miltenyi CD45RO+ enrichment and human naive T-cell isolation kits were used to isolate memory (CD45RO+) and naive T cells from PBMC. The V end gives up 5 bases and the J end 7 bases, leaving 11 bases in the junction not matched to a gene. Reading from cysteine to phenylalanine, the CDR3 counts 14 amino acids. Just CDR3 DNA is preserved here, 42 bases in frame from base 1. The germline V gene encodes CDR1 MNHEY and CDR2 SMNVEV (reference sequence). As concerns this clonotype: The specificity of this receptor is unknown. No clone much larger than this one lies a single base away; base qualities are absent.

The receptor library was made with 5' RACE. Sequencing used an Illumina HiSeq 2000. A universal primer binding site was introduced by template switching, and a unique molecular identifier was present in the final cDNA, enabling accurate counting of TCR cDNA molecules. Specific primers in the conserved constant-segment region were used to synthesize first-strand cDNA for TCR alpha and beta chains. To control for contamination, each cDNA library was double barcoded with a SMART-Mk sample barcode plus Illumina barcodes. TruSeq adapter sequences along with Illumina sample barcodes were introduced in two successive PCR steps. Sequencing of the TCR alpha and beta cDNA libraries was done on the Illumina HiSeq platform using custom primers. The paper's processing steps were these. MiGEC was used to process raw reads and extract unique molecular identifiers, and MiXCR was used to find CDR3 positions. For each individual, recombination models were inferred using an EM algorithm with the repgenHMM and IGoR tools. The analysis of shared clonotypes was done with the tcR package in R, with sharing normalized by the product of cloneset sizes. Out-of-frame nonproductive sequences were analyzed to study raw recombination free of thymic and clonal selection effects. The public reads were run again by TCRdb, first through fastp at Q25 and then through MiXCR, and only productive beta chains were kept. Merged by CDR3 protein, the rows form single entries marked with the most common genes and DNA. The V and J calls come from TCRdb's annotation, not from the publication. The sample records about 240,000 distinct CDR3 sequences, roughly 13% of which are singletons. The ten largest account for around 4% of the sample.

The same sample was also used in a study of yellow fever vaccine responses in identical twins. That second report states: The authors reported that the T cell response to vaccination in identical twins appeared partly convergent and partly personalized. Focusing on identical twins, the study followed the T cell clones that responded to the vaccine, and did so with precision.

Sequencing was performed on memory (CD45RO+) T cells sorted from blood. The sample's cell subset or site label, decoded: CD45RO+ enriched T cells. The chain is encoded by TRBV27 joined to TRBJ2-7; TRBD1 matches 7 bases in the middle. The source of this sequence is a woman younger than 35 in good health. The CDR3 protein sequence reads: CASSRMGQPREQYF. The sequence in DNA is TGTGCCAGCAGTAGAATGGGACAGCCTAGGGAGCAGTACTTC.